These 6 T cell receptor beta chains originate from one sample sequenced in a study of blood T cell repertoires in COVID-19. The repertoire was sequenced with immunoSEQ multiplex PCR; TCRdb's copy has only in-frame clones and lacks some. The table has hundreds of thousands of clones, around 80% seen once. The sequenced sample was PBMCs or T cells enriched from blood (not recorded which). These receptor sequences come from a man aged 25-45 years with acute COVID-19.

J is TRBJ2-7 and V is TRBV7-9; 8 bases align to TRBD1. V was pared by 3 bases and J by 4 bases, with 8 bases of the junction left unmatched. Germline-derived CDR1 and CDR2 are SEHNR and FQNEAQ (reference sequence). CDR3 size: 15 residues. The CDR3 protein is CASSFRQGTAYEQYF. CDR3 coding DNA: TGTGCCAGCAGCTTTCGACAGGGGACGGCGTACGAGCAGTACTTC.

Of note for this clone: The sample holds other DNA sequences that translate to the same CDR3. CDR3 nucleotide sequence: TGTGCCAGCAGTCGGGGGGGCGAGACCCAGTACTTC. Encoded protein: CASSRGGETQYF. The chain uses TRBV2 and TRBJ2-5; 8 nucleotides match TRBD2. The CDR3 is 12 residues long. Trimming cost V 5 bases and J 5 bases; bases outside gene matches: 1. Looked up from germline, CDR1 is SNHLY and CDR2 is FYNNEI.

The gene calls are TRBV7-9 and TRBJ2-1; tentative D call: TRBD1 (5 bases). This CDR3 is 13 amino acids long. Germline CDR1 is SEHNR and CDR2 is FQNEAQ (reference sequence). V lost 6 bases to trimming and J lost 6 bases, with 12 bases between them. CDR3 loop: CASSTGGRNEQFF. CDR3 nucleotide sequence: TGTGCCAGCAGTACAGGTGGGCGCAATGAGCAGTTCTTC.

This clone was detected only a few times. This chain links TRBV9 with TRBJ1-2; 10 bases map to TRBD1. Trimming cost V 2 bases and J 8 bases; bases outside gene matches: 6. The CDR3 is made up of 14 amino acids. Germline V CDR1 and CDR2: SGDLS, YYNGEE. CDR3: CASSVGDRGGGYTF. CDR3 coding DNA: TGTGCCAGCAGCGTTGGGGACAGGGGAGGAGGCTACACCTTC.

In its sample, this clone was seen once. The rearrangement uses TRBV11-3 and TRBJ1-1; tentative D call: TRBD1 (5 bases). Trimming took off 5 bases at V and 7 bases at J, with 14 bases between the two ends. The CDR3 consists of 13 residues. CDR1 and CDR2 from the germline V gene are SGHNT and YENEEA. CDR3 protein: CASSPQGTGEAFF. In DNA, the CDR3 is TGTGCCAGCAGCCCCCAGGGAACGGGTGAAGCTTTCTTT.

This clone was seen repeatedly, ten times or more. CDR3 coding DNA: TGTGCCTGGTTCGGCGGGGGGGGCACCGGGGAGCTGTTTTTT. Its translation: CAWFGGGGTGELFF. The V gene is TRBV30, the J gene TRBJ2-2; 9 bases map to TRBD2. The V and J ends lost 5 bases and 4 bases, in that order; junction bases with no gene match: 5. The CDR3 length is 14 residues. Germline CDR1 is GTSNPN and CDR2 is SVGIG (reference sequence). The variable domain in full, completed from reference TRBV30 and TRBJ2-2, reads SQTIHQWPATLVQPVGSPLSLECTVEGTSNPNLYWYRQAAGRGLQLLFYSVGIGQISSEVPQNLSASRPQDRQFILSSKKLLLSDSGFYLCAWFGGGGTGELFFGEGSRLTVL.